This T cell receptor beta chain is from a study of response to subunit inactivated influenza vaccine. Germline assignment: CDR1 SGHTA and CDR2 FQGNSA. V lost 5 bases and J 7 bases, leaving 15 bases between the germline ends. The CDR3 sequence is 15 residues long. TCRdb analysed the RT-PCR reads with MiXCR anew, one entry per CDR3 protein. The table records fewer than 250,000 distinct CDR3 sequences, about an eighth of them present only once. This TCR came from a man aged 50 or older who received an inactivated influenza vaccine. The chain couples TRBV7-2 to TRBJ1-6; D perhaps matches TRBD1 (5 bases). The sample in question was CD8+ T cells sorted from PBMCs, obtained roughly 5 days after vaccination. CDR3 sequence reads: CASSTRQGTNSPLHF. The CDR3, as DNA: TGTGCCAGCAGCACCCGGCAGGGCACCAATTCACCCCTCCACTTT.